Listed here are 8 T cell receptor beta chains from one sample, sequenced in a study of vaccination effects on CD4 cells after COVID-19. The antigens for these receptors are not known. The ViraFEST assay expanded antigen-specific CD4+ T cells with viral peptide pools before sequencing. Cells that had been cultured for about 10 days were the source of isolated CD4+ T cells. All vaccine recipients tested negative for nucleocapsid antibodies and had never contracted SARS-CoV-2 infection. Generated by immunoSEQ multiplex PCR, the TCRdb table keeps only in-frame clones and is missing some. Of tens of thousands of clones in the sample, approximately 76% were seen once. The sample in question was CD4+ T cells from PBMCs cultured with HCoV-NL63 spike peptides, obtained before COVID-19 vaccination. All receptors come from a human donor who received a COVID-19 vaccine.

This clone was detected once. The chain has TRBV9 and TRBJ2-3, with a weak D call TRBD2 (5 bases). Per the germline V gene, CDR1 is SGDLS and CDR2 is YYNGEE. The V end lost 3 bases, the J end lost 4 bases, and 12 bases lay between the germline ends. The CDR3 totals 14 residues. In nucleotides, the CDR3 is TGTGCCAGCAGCGCTTTGGACGGGGCAGATACGCAGTATTTT. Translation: CASSALDGADTQYF.

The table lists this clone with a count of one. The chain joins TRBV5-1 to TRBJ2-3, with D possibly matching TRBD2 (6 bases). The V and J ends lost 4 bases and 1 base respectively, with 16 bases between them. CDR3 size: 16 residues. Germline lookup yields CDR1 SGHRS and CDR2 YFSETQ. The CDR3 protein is CASSVAGGSGTDTQYF. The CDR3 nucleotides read TGCGCCAGCAGCGTAGCAGGAGGGAGTGGCACAGATACGCAGTATTTT.

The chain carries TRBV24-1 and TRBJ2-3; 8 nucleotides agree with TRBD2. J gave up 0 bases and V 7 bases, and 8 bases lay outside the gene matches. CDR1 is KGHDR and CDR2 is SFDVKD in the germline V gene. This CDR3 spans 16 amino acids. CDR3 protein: CATSTSGGGSTDTQYF. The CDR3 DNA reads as TGTGCCACCAGCACCTCTGGCGGGGGGAGCACAGATACGCAGTATTTT.

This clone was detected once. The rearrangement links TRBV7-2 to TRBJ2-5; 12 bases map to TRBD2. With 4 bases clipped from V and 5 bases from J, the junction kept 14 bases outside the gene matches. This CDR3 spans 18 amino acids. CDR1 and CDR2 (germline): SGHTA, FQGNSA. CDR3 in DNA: TGTGCCAGCAGCTCTCTTTCTAGCGGGGGGGCCAGTAGGGAGACCCAGTACTTC. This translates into CASSSLSSGGASRETQYF. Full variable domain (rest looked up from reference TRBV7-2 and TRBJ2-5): GAGVSQSPSNKVTEKGKDVELRCDPISGHTALYWYRQSLGQGLEFLIYFQGNSAPDKSGLPSDRFSAERTGGSVSTLTIQRTQQEDSAVYLCASSSLSSGGASRETQYFGPGTRLLVL.

CDR3 in amino acids: CSVDSGTDTQYF. The CDR3 DNA reads TGCAGCGTTGACTCAGGCACAGATACGCAGTATTTT. The chain carries TRBV29-1 and TRBJ2-3; D gene unclear. The CDR3 loop spans 12 amino acids. Germline CDR1 SQVTM, CDR2 ANQGSEA. The ends were cut back, 3 bases at V and 1 base at J, with 5 bases in the middle.

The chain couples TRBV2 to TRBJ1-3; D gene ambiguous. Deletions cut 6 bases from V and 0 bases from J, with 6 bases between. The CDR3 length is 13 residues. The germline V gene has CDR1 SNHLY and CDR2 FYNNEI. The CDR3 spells CASRGSSGNTIYF. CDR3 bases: TGTGCCAGCAGGGGCAGCTCTGGAAACACCATATATTTT.

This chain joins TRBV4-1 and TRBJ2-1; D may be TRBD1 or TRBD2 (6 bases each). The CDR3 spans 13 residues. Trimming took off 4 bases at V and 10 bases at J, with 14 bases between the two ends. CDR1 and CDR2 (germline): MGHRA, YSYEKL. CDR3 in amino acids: CASSPPGALEQFF. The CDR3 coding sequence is TGCGCCAGCAGCCCTCCGGGGGCTTTGGAGCAGTTCTTC.

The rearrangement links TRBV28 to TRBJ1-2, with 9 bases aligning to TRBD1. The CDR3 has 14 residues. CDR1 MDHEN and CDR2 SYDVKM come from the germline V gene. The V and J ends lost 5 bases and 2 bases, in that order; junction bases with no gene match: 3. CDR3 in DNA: TGTGCCAGCAGTACTACAGGGGGCAACTATGGCTACACCTTC. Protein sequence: CASSTTGGNYGYTF.